This TCR beta chain comes out of a study of blood T cell repertoires in COVID-19. Original methodology: How many nucleated cells were present was estimated from reference gene primer amplification. Only in-frame clones appear in the TCRdb table, and some are missing; sequencing was by immunoSEQ multiplex PCR. V, J and clone size are those of that table, while D and trimming were read from the DNA. This sample yields under 45,000 clones, of which roughly 85% are seen a single time; approximately 5.4% belongs to the top ten. The V end lost 0 bases, the J end lost 0 bases, and 19 bases lay between the germline ends. Germline CDR1 SGHNT, CDR2 YYREEE (reference sequence). The CDR3 covers 19 residues.

The chain has TRBV5-4 and TRBJ2-1, with a tentative D call TRBD1 (6 bases). This sequence originates from a man aged 40-55 years with active COVID-19. Sequencing used peripheral blood. CDR3 nucleotide sequence: TGTGCCAGCAGCTTGGATAGGGGGACCTCGGGAAGCTCCTACAATGAGCAGTTCTTC. Its protein product is CASSLDRGTSGSSYNEQFF.